This entry lists 30 T cell receptor beta chains sequenced from one sample in a study of shared clonotypes between healthy human individuals. The table came from immunoSEQ multiplex PCR; TCRdb's copy has only in-frame clones and leaves some out. The data show a few hundred thousand clones, approximately 70% seen once. Source material: memory CD4+ T cells sorted from blood. Subset: CD45RA-negative fraction. Source of these receptors: a man aged 25 to 40 in good health.

This clone was seen a handful of times. The V gene is TRBV19, the J gene TRBJ2-7; TRBD2 might be the D (6 bases). This CDR3 has 12 residues. V was trimmed by 10 bases and J by 0 bases, leaving 10 bases between them. Germline V gives CDR1 LNHDA, CDR2 SQIVND (reference sequence). CDR3 coding DNA: TGTGCCACCTTGGGGGGCTCCTACGAGCAGTACTTC. This sequence encodes CATLGGSYEQYF.

This chain uses TRBV6-1 with TRBJ1-4, with TRBD1 matching over 7 bases. This CDR3 comprises 15 residues. The V gene end was trimmed by 0 bases and the J gene end by 7 bases; junction bases not matched to a gene: 5. From germline, CDR1 is MNHNS and CDR2 SASEGT. CDR3 sequence: CASSEARGQSEKLFF. CDR3 in DNA: TGTGCCAGCAGTGAAGCTAGGGGACAGTCTGAAAAACTGTTTTTT.

The chain joins TRBV19 to TRBJ1-4, with 7 bases aligning to TRBD1. V gave up 7 bases and J gave up 7 bases; unmatched junction bases: 9. The germline CDR1 and CDR2 sequences are LNHDA and SQIVND (reference sequence). CDR3 length: 14 residues. The CDR3 DNA reads as TGTGCCAGTACGAATAGGGGGCTTGGTGAAAAACTGTTTTTT. This encodes CASTNRGLGEKLFF.

This clone has only a few counts. The gene calls are TRBV6-6 and TRBJ2-2; possibly TRBD1 or TRBD2 for D (5 bases each). Trimming pared 0 bases from V and 6 bases from J, leaving 11 bases between. The CDR3 length is 15 residues. The germline V gene encodes CDR1 MNHNY and CDR2 SVGAGI (reference sequence). Written as DNA, the CDR3 is TGTGCCAGCAGTTACTCGCGACGAGGGGCCGGGGAGCTGTTTTTT. Translated: CASSYSRRGAGELFF.

This chain connects TRBV4-2 to TRBJ2-5; 7 nucleotides line up with TRBD1. Trimming cost V 2 bases and J 4 bases; bases outside gene matches: 4. The CDR3 runs 14 residues. CDR1 LGHNA and CDR2 YNFKEQ come from the germline V gene. CDR3 region: CASSQNPGGETQYF. The CDR3 coding sequence is TGTGCCAGCAGCCAAAACCCAGGGGGAGAGACCCAGTACTTC.

This clone has just a few counts. V gene TRBV19 combines with J gene TRBJ1-5, with 9 bases aligning to TRBD1. CDR1 and CDR2 (germline): LNHDA, SQIVND (reference sequence). The length of the CDR3 is 19 residues. V shed 0 bases and J 7 bases; nucleotides not matched to a gene: 16. The CDR3: CASSIDLLEGQGVGQPQHF. Here the CDR3 DNA reads TGTGCCAGTAGTATAGATCTATTGGAGGGACAGGGTGTTGGGCAGCCCCAGCATTTT.

This clone has a handful of counts. The J gene is TRBJ2-6, the V gene TRBV6-5; D gene ambiguous. The CDR3 spans 14 residues. V lost 7 bases to trimming and J lost 0 bases, with 7 bases between them. CDR1 MNHEY and CDR2 SVGAGI come from the germline V gene. CDR3 residues: CASTSSSGANVLTF. CDR3 nucleotide sequence: TGTGCCAGCACTTCCAGCTCTGGGGCCAACGTCCTGACTTTC.

The chain carries TRBV27 and TRBJ1-1, with D unresolved. This CDR3 has 16 amino acids. The germline V gene has CDR1 MNHEY and CDR2 SMNVEV (reference sequence). V dropped 3 bases and J dropped 8 bases, with 22 bases sitting between them. CDR3 loop: CASSFGSGPSLGEAFF. The CDR3 nucleotides read TGTGCCAGCAGTTTCGGGTCTGGCCCAAGTTTAGGCGAAGCTTTCTTT.

The chain recombines TRBV10-3 with TRBJ1-5; 9 bases line up with TRBD1. J lost 6 bases, V lost 6 bases, and 6 bases had no gene match. Germline V lookup: CDR1 ENHRY, CDR2 SYGVKD. There are 14 residues in the CDR3. This CDR3 reads CAISEGQGSQPQHF. The CDR3 region has the DNA TGTGCCATCAGCGAAGGACAGGGGAGTCAGCCCCAGCATTTT.

This sequence joins TRBV6-5 and TRBJ2-2; unclear D gene. The V end lost 2 bases, the J end lost 2 bases, and 12 bases lay between the germline ends. The germline CDR1 and CDR2 sequences are MNHEY and SVGAGI. This CDR3 is 16 amino acids long. Written as DNA, the CDR3 is TGTGCCAGCAGTTACGGTTGGACCGCTAACACCGGGGAGCTGTTTTTT. This translates into CASSYGWTANTGELFF.

This rearrangement joins TRBV10-1 to TRBJ1-2; D perhaps matches TRBD1 (5 bases). Germline CDR1 and CDR2: WNHNN and SYGVQD (reference sequence). V dropped 8 bases and J dropped 0 bases, with 28 bases sitting between them. CDR3 length: 19 amino acids. The chain's CDR3 is CASWGGVPGHPRPNYGYTF. CDR3 DNA: TGCGCCAGCTGGGGGGGGGTGCCAGGCCACCCTAGGCCTAACTATGGCTACACCTTC.

This clone was seen a few times. The chain carries TRBV6-5 and TRBJ1-5; perhaps TRBD1 as D (6 bases). The CDR3 has 13 amino acids. Trimming stripped 10 bases from V and 6 bases from J, with 16 bases between. Looked up from germline, CDR1 is MNHEY and CDR2 is SVGAGI. CDR3 loop: CATGPQGTQPQHF. For the CDR3, the DNA is TGTGCCACCGGACCACAGGGAACTCAGCCCCAGCATTTT.

The rearrangement uses TRBV9 and TRBJ2-3; TRBD1 aligns across 8 bases. This CDR3 is built from 16 residues. The V and J ends lost 0 bases and 3 bases, in that order; junction bases with no gene match: 6. Germline assignment: CDR1 SGDLS and CDR2 YYNGEE. CDR3 sequence reads: CASSVAGGQATDTQYF. The CDR3 DNA sequence: TGTGCCAGCAGCGTAGCAGGGGGACAGGCTACAGATACGCAGTATTTT.

This chain joins TRBV4-3 and TRBJ2-1; either TRBD1 or TRBD2 may supply D (6 bases each). From germline, CDR1 is LGHNA and CDR2 YSLEER. The CDR3 consists of 15 residues. Trimming removed 1 base at V and 9 bases at J, with 16 bases between. CDR3 nucleotide sequence: TGCGCCAGCAGCCAAGGGACCAGAGGGGGAGGTGAGCAGTTCTTC. Protein product: CASSQGTRGGGEQFF.

This clone was observed a single time. The chain's CDR3 is CASSFQGGAYGELFF. CDR3 nucleotide sequence: TGTGCCAGCAGTTTTCAAGGGGGCGCCTACGGGGAGCTGTTTTTT. This chain links TRBV6-5 with TRBJ2-2; 7 nucleotides agree with TRBD1. Germline CDR1 MNHEY, CDR2 SVGAGI. The length of the CDR3 is 15 residues. V gave up 4 bases and J gave up 7 bases; unmatched junction bases: 9.

V is TRBV7-2 and J is TRBJ2-5; the D gene is possibly TRBD2 (5 bases). Trimming removed 6 bases at V and 5 bases at J, with 10 bases between. Looked up from germline, CDR1 is SGHTA and CDR2 is FQGNSA. This CDR3 region has 12 residues. As DNA, the CDR3 is TGTGCCAGCAGAAATCGAGGGGAGACCCAGTACTTC. It yields the protein CASRNRGETQYF.

This chain links TRBV6-4 with TRBJ2-3; 9 bases are shared with TRBD1. Looked up from germline, CDR1 is MRHNA and CDR2 is SNTAGT. J was trimmed by 3 bases and V by 6 bases; bases with no gene match: 7. The CDR3 has 15 residues. The CDR3 region has the DNA TGTGCCAGCAGCCCCGGACAGGGGACTACAGATACGCAGTATTTT. It is translated as CASSPGQGTTDTQYF.

The genes are TRBV6-1 and TRBJ1-5; 7 positions match TRBD1. Germline trimming cut 6 bases from V and 5 bases from J; bases unmatched to any gene: 10. Germline V gene data show CDR1 as MNHNS and CDR2 as SASEGT. CDR3 length: 15 amino acids. CDR3 loop: CASSRYRGRDQPQHF. CDR3 nucleotides: TGTGCCAGCAGCCGTTACAGGGGTCGGGATCAGCCCCAGCATTTT.

CDR3 amino acids: CAIRSGTSGRIDTQYF. The CDR3 nucleotides are TGTGCCATCAGATCCGGGACTAGCGGGAGAATAGATACGCAGTATTTT. The V call is TRBV10-3, the J call TRBJ2-3, with 14 bases fitting TRBD2. V gave up 6 bases and J gave up 5 bases; unmatched junction bases: 7. The CDR3 totals 16 residues. Germline V lookup: CDR1 ENHRY, CDR2 SYGVKD.

This clone was observed a single time. CDR3 region: CASSSPVTGGRSYEQYF. DNA for the CDR3: TGTGCCAGCAGCTCCCCGGTGACAGGGGGACGGTCCTACGAGCAGTACTTC. The genes are TRBV7-8 and TRBJ2-7, with TRBD1 matching 9 bases. The CDR3 length is 17 residues. With V trimmed by 4 bases and J by 1 base, 11 bases remained unmatched. Germline V gene data show CDR1 as SGHVS and CDR2 as FQNEAQ.

Of note for this clone: The junction shows a germline mismatch at one end, possibly a read error. The V and J genes are TRBV25-1 and TRBJ1-1, with D perhaps matching TRBD1 (6 bases). Germline V gives CDR1 MGHDK, CDR2 SYGVNS. The CDR3 contains 12 residues. The CDR3 reads CASSEYGGRDLF. The CDR3 nucleotides read TGTGCCAGCAGTGAATACGGGGGCAGGGACCTCTTT. The whole variable domain, remainder taken from reference TRBV25-1 and TRBJ1-1, is EADIYQTPRYLVIGTGKKITLECSQTMGHDKMYWYQQDPGMELHLIHYSYGVNSTEKGDLSSESTVSRIRTEHFPLTLESARPSHTSQYLCASSEYGGRDLFGQGTRLTVV.

V is TRBV7-2 and J is TRBJ2-2; D is perhaps TRBD1 (6 bases). The V end lost 4 bases, the J end lost 7 bases, and 16 bases lay between the germline ends. The CDR3 contains 15 residues. Per germline, CDR1 SGHTA and CDR2 FQGNSA. The CDR3 bases are TGTGCCAGCAGCTCCATACAGGGTCCGGGCGGGGAGCTGTTTTTT. Translated: CASSSIQGPGGELFF. Together with reference TRBV7-2 and TRBJ2-2, the CDR3 gives the full variable domain: GAGVSQSPSNKVTEKGKDVELRCDPISGHTALYWYRQSLGQGLEFLIYFQGNSAPDKSGLPSDRFSAERTGGSVSTLTIQRTQQEDSAVYLCASSSIQGPGGELFFGEGSRLTVL.

V gene TRBV5-5 combines with J gene TRBJ1-2; 7 bases fit TRBD1. J gave up 8 bases and V 4 bases, and 8 bases lay outside the gene matches. The length of the CDR3 is 13 residues. Germline assignment: CDR1 SGHKS and CDR2 YYEKEE (reference sequence). CDR3 sequence: CASSVTGWSGYTF. In nucleotides, the CDR3 is TGTGCCAGCAGCGTGACAGGGTGGTCGGGCTACACCTTC.

The chain employs TRBV25-1 and TRBJ2-2, with TRBD2 matching over 9 bases. With 3 bases clipped from V and 1 base from J, the junction kept 9 bases outside the gene matches. The germline V gene encodes CDR1 MGHDK and CDR2 SYGVNS. The CDR3 is made up of 18 amino acids. The CDR3 DNA sequence: TGTGCCAGCAGTGATGTGTTACTAGCGGGCCGGAACACCGGGGAGCTGTTTTTT. It translates to CASSDVLLAGRNTGELFF.

This clone was counted only a few times. The chain carries TRBV4-2 and TRBJ2-5; D is unclear. Germline lookup yields CDR1 LGHNA and CDR2 YNFKEQ. CDR3 size: 15 residues. V dropped 0 bases and J dropped 1 base, with 9 bases sitting between them. The CDR3 region has the DNA TGTGCCAGCAGCCAAGATCCAGCGACCCAAGAGACCCAGTACTTC. Protein product: CASSQDPATQETQYF.

This clone was observed a few times. The chain recombines TRBV28 with TRBJ2-1, with 7 bases lining up with TRBD2. The trim removed 1 base at V and 9 bases at J, leaving 6 bases unmatched. Germline V gene sequence: CDR1 MDHEN, CDR2 SYDVKM. The CDR3 runs to 14 residues. The CDR3 loop reads CASSLYAGEGEQFF. The CDR3 DNA follows: TGTGCCAGCAGTTTATATGCGGGAGAGGGTGAGCAGTTCTTC. Variable domain in full (rest from reference TRBV28 and TRBJ2-1): DVKVTQSSRYLVKRTGEKVFLECVQDMDHENMFWYRQDPGLGLRLIYFSYDVKMKEKGDIPEGYSVSREKKERFSLILESASTNQTSMYLCASSLYAGEGEQFFGPGTRLTVL.

The chain carries TRBV5-1 and TRBJ1-1, with a weak D call TRBD1 (6 bases). The CDR3 runs to 15 residues. V lost 4 bases to trimming and J lost 4 bases, with 17 bases between them. Per the germline V gene, CDR1 is SGHRS and CDR2 is YFSETQ. CDR3 nucleotide sequence: TGCGCCAGCAGCCTCGGGCCAGGGGAAGGCACTGAAGCTTTCTTT. Translated: CASSLGPGEGTEAFF.

This chain links TRBV5-1 with TRBJ2-5, with a tentative D call TRBD1 (5 bases). This CDR3 is 16 amino acids long. Trimming removed 4 bases at V and 1 base at J, with 17 bases between. Germline V gene lookup returns CDR1 SGHRS and CDR2 YFSETQ. As DNA, the CDR3 is TGCGCCAGCAGCACCCAGGACACCGGACCCCAAGAGACCCAGTACTTC. Encoded protein: CASSTQDTGPQETQYF.

The chain has TRBV5-4 and TRBJ1-2; D gene unclear. The CDR3 is 16 amino acids. CDR1 SGHNT and CDR2 YYREEE come from the germline V gene (reference sequence). Trimming pared 4 bases from V and 3 bases from J, leaving 19 bases between. The CDR3 here is CASSLGKRAGDYGYTF. As DNA, the CDR3 is TGTGCCAGCAGCCTAGGAAAAAGGGCAGGAGACTATGGCTACACCTTC.

Written as DNA, the CDR3 is TGTGCCAGCAGTTTATCAGACTCGACTAGCGGGAGGGCGGGGTGGAAGACCCAGTACTTC. Encoded protein: CASSLSDSTSGRAGWKTQYF. V usage is TRBV28 and J usage is TRBJ2-5, with 14 bases identical to TRBD2. Germline CDR1 MDHEN, CDR2 SYDVKM. Unmatched junction bases numbered 16, after V lost 1 base and J lost 6 bases. The CDR3 runs 20 residues.